The rows below give T cell receptor beta chains drawn from one sample of a study of blood T cells in healthy people across ages. One entry per CDR3 protein results from TCRdb running MiXCR on the 5' RACE reads. Of about 510,000 distinct CDR3 sequences detected, about 28% appear once; the ten largest clones hold over 3.5%. This sample was shared with a second study, whose subject was T cells of mothers and their children.

The sequenced sample consisted of blood. Receptors originate from a boy under 10 years old in good health. CDR3s include the opening cysteine and the closing phenylalanine or tryptophan. The order of the fields is D gene, V gene, clone size, J gene, CDR3 protein, CDR3 DNA. The D gene is left open where the match is weak. Clone size is not always given. Where it is, it says once, few, many or a class for expanded clones.

>TRBD1|TRBV6-1|.|TRBJ2-5
CASSGATGTAGTQYF
TGTGCCAGCAGTGGGGCGACAGGGACGGCGGGGACCCAGTACTTC
>.|TRBV20-1|.|TRBJ2-2
CSARGASLSTGELFF
TGCAGTGCTAGGGGCGCGAGTCTCTCCACCGGGGAGCTGTTTTTT
>TRBD1|TRBV7-9|few|TRBJ2-4
CASSLALGQGHFLNIRYF
TGTGCCAGCAGCTTAGCGTTGGGACAGGGCCATTTTTTGAACATTCGGTACTTC
>TRBD1|TRBV20-1|few|TRBJ2-2
CSARGQGANTGELFF
TGCAGTGCTAGAGGACAGGGGGCGAACACCGGGGAGCTGTTTTTT
>TRBD2|TRBV10-3|few|TRBJ2-7
CATGTSSTYEQYF
TGTGCCACCGGGACTAGCTCCACCTACGAGCAGTACTTC
>TRBD1|TRBV7-8|.|TRBJ1-6
CASSLGDRAIGALHF
TGTGCCAGCAGCTTAGGGGACAGGGCGATTGGAGCCCTCCACTTT
>.|TRBV7-8|.|TRBJ1-1
CASSLVAREGLRTEAFF
TGTGCCAGCAGCTTAGTGGCCAGGGAGGGGCTGAGAACTGAAGCTTTCTTT
>.|TRBV28|.|TRBJ2-7
CASGGGTIPYEQYF
TGTGCCAGCGGAGGGGGAACAATCCCCTACGAGCAGTACTTC
>.|TRBV6-2/TRBV6-3|few|TRBJ2-1
CATLHRGRLSEQFF
TGTGCCACCCTCCATCGGGGACGTCTCAGTGAGCAGTTCTTC
>TRBD1|TRBV20-1|.|TRBJ2-7
CSARDTGGSYEQYF
TGCAGTGCTAGAGATACAGGGGGCTCCTACGAGCAGTACTTC
>TRBD1|TRBV7-9|few|TRBJ2-6
CASSRGTGGSGANVLTF
TGTGCCAGCAGCAGAGGGACAGGGGGCTCTGGGGCCAACGTCCTGACTTTC
>.|TRBV30|.|TRBJ1-1
CAWNWETEAFF
TGTGCCTGGAATTGGGAGACTGAAGCTTTCTTT
>TRBD1|TRBV20-1|.|TRBJ1-2
CSASDRGLGYGYTF
TGCAGTGCTAGCGACAGGGGGCTAGGGTATGGCTACACCTTC
>.|TRBV30|few|TRBJ1-5
CAWSLRGGDQPQHF
TGTGCCTGGAGTCTACGGGGAGGCGATCAGCCCCAGCATTTT
>.|TRBV15|many|TRBJ2-4
CATSRDEAKGLAKNIQYF
TGTGCCACCAGCAGAGATGAAGCAAAGGGACTAGCCAAAAACATTCAGTACTTC
>TRBD1|TRBV5-1|.|TRBJ2-3
CASSKDRGRADTQYF
TGCGCCAGCAGCAAGGACAGGGGGAGGGCAGATACGCAGTATTTT
>.|TRBV20-1|.|TRBJ2-7
CSARLGNYEQYF
TGCAGTGCTAGACTCGGGAATTACGAGCAGTACTTC
>.|TRBV10-2|few|TRBJ2-5
CATNKRAGETQYF
TGCGCCACAAACAAGCGGGCTGGGGAGACCCAGTACTTC
>TRBD1|TRBV29-1|.|TRBJ1-1
CSSVGTVTEAFF
TGCAGCTCCGTGGGGACAGTTACTGAAGCTTTCTTT
>.|TRBV25-1|.|TRBJ2-7
CASSEREQYF
TGTGCCAGCAGTGAGAGGGAGCAGTACTTC
>.|TRBV29-1|few|TRBJ1-3
CSVVQGGPGNTIYF
TGCAGCGTTGTTCAGGGAGGGCCCGGAAACACCATATATTTT
>.|TRBV15|many|TRBJ2-1
CATSIGGNEQFF
TGTGCCACCAGCATCGGGGGCAATGAGCAGTTCTTC